This T cell receptor beta chain was sequenced in a study of regulatory T cells in long-lasting Graves disease. Trimming removed 2 bases at V and 2 bases at J, with 13 bases between. The length of the CDR3 is 14 residues. The germline gives CDR1 DFQATT, CDR2 SNEGSKA (reference sequence). Stated time point: persistent/refractory GD, antithyroid drugs over 5 years with positive TRAb. The authors made the TCR library using RNA they extracted from PBMCs. This clonotype was counted ten times or more. For TCR beta, libraries came from iRepertoire HTBI primers and Arm-PCR of CDR3 regions. Each CDR3 protein gets one entry after TCRdb re-called the multiplex PCR reads with MiXCR. Of approximately 400,000 distinct CDR3 sequences in the sample, 20% to 25% were seen once.

The chain has TRBV20-1 and TRBJ2-7; perhaps TRBD2 as D (6 bases). Specimen: peripheral blood mononuclear cells (PBMCs), collected when the disease was refractory, from a patient treated with antithyroid drugs. This receptor was identified in a woman aged 40 to 50 with Graves disease. The CDR3: CSARRGGATYEQYF. The DNA for the CDR3 is TGCAGTGCTAGACGGGGCGGGGCCACCTACGAGCAGTACTTC.